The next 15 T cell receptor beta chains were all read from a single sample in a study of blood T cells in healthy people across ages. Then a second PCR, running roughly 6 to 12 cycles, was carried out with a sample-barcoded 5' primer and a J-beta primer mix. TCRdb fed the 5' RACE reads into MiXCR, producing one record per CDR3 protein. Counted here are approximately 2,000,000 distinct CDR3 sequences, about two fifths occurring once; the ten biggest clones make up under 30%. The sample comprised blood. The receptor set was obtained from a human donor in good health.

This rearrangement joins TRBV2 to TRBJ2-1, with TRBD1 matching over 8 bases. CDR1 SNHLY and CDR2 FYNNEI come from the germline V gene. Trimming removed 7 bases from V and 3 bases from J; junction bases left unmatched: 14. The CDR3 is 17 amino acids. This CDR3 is CASKMSGGSLNYNEQFF. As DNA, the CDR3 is TGTGCCAGCAAAATGTCAGGGGGCTCTCTGAACTACAATGAGCAGTTCTTC.

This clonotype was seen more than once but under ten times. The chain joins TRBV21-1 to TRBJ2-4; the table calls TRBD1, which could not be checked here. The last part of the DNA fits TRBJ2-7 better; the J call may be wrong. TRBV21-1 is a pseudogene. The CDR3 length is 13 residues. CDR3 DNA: TGTGCCAGCAGCTACAGGAGAGGTCACGAGCAGTACTTC. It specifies CASSYRRGHEQYF.

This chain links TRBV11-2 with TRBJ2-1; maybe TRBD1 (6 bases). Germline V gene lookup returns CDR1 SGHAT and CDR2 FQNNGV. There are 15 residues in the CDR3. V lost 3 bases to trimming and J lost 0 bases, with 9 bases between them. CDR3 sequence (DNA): TGTGCCAGCAGCTTGTTACAGGGCTCCTACAATGAGCAGTTCTTC. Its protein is CASSLLQGSYNEQFF.

CDR3 sequence reads: CASSESRGGAKNIQYF. In nucleotides, the CDR3 is TGTGCCAGCAGTGAAAGCAGGGGTGGTGCCAAAAACATTCAGTACTTC. The chain couples TRBV25-1 to TRBJ2-4, with D possibly TRBD1 on 6 matching bases. V was pared by 2 bases and J by 1 base, with 12 bases between. Germline CDR1 is MGHDK and CDR2 is SYGVNS. The length of the CDR3 is 16 residues.

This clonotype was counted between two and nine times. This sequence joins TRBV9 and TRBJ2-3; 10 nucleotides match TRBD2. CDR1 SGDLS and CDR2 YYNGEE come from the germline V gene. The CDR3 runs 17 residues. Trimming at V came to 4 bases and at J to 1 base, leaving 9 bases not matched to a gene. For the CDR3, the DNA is TGTGCCAGCAGCCTCCAGCGGGGGGGTTTCGGCACAGATACGCAGTATTTT. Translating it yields CASSLQRGGFGTDTQYF. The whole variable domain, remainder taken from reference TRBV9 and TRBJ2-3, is DSGVTQTPKHLITATGQRVTLRCSPRSGDLSVYWYQQSLDQGLQFLIQYYNGEERAKGNILERFSAQQFPDLHSELNLSSLELGDSALYFCASSLQRGGFGTDTQYFGPGTRLTVL.

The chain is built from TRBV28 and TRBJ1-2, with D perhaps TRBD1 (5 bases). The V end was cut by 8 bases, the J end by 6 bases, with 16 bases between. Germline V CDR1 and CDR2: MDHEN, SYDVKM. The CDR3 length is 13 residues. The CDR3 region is CASGLRVLDGYTF. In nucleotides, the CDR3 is TGTGCCAGCGGACTCAGGGTTTTGGATGGCTACACCTTC.

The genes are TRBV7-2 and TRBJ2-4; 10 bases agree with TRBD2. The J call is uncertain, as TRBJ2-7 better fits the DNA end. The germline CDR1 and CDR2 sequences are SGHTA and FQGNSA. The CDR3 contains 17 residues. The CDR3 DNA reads TGTACCAGCAGCTTAATGTCGTGGGCTAGCGGGGGCTACGAGCAGTACTTC. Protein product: CTSSLMSWASGGYEQYF.

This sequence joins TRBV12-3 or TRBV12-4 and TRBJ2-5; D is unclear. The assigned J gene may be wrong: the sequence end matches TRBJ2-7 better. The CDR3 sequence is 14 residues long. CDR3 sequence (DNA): TGTGCCAGCAGTTTAGCCGGTACAACCTGCGAGCAGTACTTC. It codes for CASSLAGTTCEQYF.

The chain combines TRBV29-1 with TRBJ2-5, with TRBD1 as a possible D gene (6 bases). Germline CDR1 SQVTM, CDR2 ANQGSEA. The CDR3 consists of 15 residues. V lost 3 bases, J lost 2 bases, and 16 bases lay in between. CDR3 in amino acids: CSVDMTGRVQETQYF. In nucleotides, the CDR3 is TGCAGCGTTGATATGACAGGACGGGTTCAAGAGACCCAGTACTTC. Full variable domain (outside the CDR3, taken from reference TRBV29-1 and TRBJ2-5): SAVISQKPSRDICQRGTSLTIQCQVDSQVTMMFWYRQQPGQSLTLIATANQGSEATYESGFVIDKFPISRPNLTFSTLTVSNMSPEDSSIYLCSVDMTGRVQETQYFGPGTRLLVL.

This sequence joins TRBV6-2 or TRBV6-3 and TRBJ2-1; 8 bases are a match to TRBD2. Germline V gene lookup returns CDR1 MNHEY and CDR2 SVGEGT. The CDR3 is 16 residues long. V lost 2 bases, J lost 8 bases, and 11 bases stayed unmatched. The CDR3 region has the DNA TGTGCCAGCAGTTACCTATACAGCGGGGGTAGGGATGAGCAGTTCTTC. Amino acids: CASSYLYSGGRDEQFF.

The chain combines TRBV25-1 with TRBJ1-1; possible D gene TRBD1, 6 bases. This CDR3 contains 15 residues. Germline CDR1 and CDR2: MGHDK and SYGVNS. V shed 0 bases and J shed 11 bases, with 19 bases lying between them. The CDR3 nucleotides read TGTGCCAGCAGTGAATATTGGGACGGGGGCCCCGTGGCTTTCTTT. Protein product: CASSEYWDGGPVAFF.

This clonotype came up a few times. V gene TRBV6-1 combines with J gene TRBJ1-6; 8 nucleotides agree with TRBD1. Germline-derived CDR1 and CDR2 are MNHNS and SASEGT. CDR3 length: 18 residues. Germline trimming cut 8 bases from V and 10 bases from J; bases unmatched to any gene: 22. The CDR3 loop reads CASGAGQVKSAVKSPLHF. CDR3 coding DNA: TGTGCCAGCGGAGCGGGACAGGTGAAATCCGCGGTCAAGTCACCCCTCCACTTT.

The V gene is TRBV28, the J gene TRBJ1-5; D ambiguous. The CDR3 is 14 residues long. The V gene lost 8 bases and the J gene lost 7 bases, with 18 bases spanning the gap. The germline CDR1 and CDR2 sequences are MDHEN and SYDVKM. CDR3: CASLGYSWSQPQHF. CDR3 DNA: TGTGCCAGCCTCGGGTATTCCTGGAGCCAGCCCCAGCATTTT.

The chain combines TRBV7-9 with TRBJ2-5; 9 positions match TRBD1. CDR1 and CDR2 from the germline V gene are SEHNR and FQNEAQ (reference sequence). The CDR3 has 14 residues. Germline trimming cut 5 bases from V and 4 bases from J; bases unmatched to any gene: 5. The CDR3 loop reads CASSPWDRAETQYF. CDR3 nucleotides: TGTGCCAGCAGCCCCTGGGACAGGGCAGAGACCCAGTACTTC.

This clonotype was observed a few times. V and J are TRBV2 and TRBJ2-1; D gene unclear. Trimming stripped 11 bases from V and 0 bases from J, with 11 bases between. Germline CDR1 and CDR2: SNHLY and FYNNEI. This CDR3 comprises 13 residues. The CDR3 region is CAGKQISYNEQFF. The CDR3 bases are TGTGCCGGCAAACAGATCTCCTACAATGAGCAGTTCTTC.